This T cell receptor beta chain came from a study of T cells in localized non-small cell lung cancer. The study's findings and limits: The study sequenced only one region of the tumor. As a result, intratumor heterogeneity could not be excluded and remains possible. Clonality peaked in uninvolved adjacent lung rather than tumor. Appearances in adjacent lung were noted for a median 57 of the top 100 tumor clones.

Remarks on this clone: Its target is unknown.

Repertoires were generated with immunoSEQ multiplex PCR, while TCRdb's copy carries only in-frame clones and drops some. This table holds over 65,000 clones, about 81% found once. The CDR3 has 12 amino acids. CDR1 and CDR2 from the germline V gene are SEHNR and FQNEAQ (reference sequence). Trimming stripped 4 bases from V and 10 bases from J, with 11 bases between. The sample in question was peripheral blood, obtained before any cancer treatment. This TCR derives from a female donor over 55 with stage I lung adenocarcinoma. The V and J genes are TRBV7-9 and TRBJ2-1, with a weak D call TRBD2 (5 bases). The CDR3 protein is CASSWVPGEQFF. The CDR3 DNA reads as TGTGCCAGCAGCTGGGTCCCGGGAGAGCAGTTCTTC. The variable domain in full, with the rest retrieved from reference TRBV7-9 and TRBJ2-1, is DTGVSQNPRHKITKRGQNVTFRCDPISEHNRLYWYRQTLGQGPEFLTYFQNEAQLEKSRLLSDRFSAERPKGSFSTLEIQRTEQGDSAMYLCASSWVPGEQFFGPGTRLTVL.